The 31 T cell receptor beta chains in this list originate from one sample, sequenced in a study of T cell responses to AZD1222 COVID-19 vaccine. Method: immunoSEQ multiplex PCR; TCRdb's copy keeps in-frame clones and lacks some. The sample consists of around 260,000 clones, over 90% of them appearing once. This specimen was peripheral blood, taken on day 0 of AZD1222 vaccination. All receptors derive from an adult in good health.

The rearrangement links TRBV5-1 to TRBJ2-2; 11 nucleotides agree with TRBD2. Germline CDR1 and CDR2: SGHRS and YFSETQ. Losses at the gene ends were 0 bases for V and 5 bases for J; bases not matched to a gene: 6. The CDR3 totals 17 residues. The CDR3 DNA follows: TGCGCCAGCAGCTTGGATGCTAGCGGGAGGTCGACCGGGGAGCTGTTTTTT. Its translation is CASSLDASGRSTGELFF.

V is TRBV7-8 and J is TRBJ1-1; possible D gene TRBD1, 6 bases. Looked up from germline, CDR1 is SGHVS and CDR2 is FQNEAQ. Deletions cut 5 bases from V and 4 bases from J, with 17 bases between. There are 15 residues in the CDR3. The CDR3 sequence is CASSPRAQGFTEAFF. The CDR3 DNA reads as TGTGCCAGCAGCCCAAGGGCACAGGGCTTCACTGAAGCTTTCTTT.

The V call is TRBV10-3, the J call TRBJ2-3, with 10 bases fitting TRBD2. This CDR3 has 17 residues. Per the germline V gene, CDR1 is ENHRY and CDR2 is SYGVKD. V shed 0 bases, J shed 2 bases, and the junction held 5 bases outside the gene matches. In DNA, the CDR3 is TGTGCCATCAGTGAGTCGAGCGGGAGGGAGAACACAGATACGCAGTATTTT. Its translation is CAISESSGRENTDTQYF.

V is TRBV6-5 and J is TRBJ1-5; 7 nucleotides align to TRBD1. Per the germline V gene, CDR1 is MNHEY and CDR2 is SVGAGI. This CDR3 contains 14 residues. The V and J ends lost 4 bases and 4 bases, in that order; junction bases with no gene match: 4. The DNA of the CDR3 is TGTGCCAGCAGTTCGGGACAGCCGAATCAGCCCCAGCATTTT. Translation: CASSSGQPNQPQHF.

The chain carries TRBV11-2 and TRBJ2-2; D uncertain. Per germline, CDR1 SGHAT and CDR2 FQNNGV. CDR3 length: 17 residues. The V end lost 0 bases, the J end lost 1 base, and 12 bases lay between the germline ends. The DNA for the CDR3 is TGTGCCAGCAGCTTAGATCGGGTGGGCCTGAACACCGGGGAGCTGTTTTTT. Translating gives CASSLDRVGLNTGELFF.

The chain has TRBV18 and TRBJ1-6; D gene unclear. This CDR3 is 14 amino acids long. Trimming removed 2 bases from V and 4 bases from J, with 6 bases in between. CDR1 KGHSH and CDR2 LQKENI come from the germline V gene. In DNA form, the CDR3 reads TGTGCCAGCTCACCAGGAAAGTATAATTCACCCCTCCACTTT. Translation gives CASSPGKYNSPLHF.

The genes are TRBV5-1 and TRBJ2-5; 7 positions agree with TRBD2. The trim removed 5 bases at V and 4 bases at J, leaving 5 bases unmatched. CDR3 length: 13 amino acids. Germline CDR1 SGHRS, CDR2 YFSETQ. The CDR3 nucleotides read TGCGCCAGCAGTGGAGGGGAGGGAGAGACCCAGTACTTC. It encodes CASSGGEGETQYF. The variable domain in full, with the rest retrieved from reference TRBV5-1 and TRBJ2-5, is KAGVTQTPRYLIKTRGQQVTLSCSPISGHRSVSWYQQTPGQGLQFLFEYFSETQRNKGNFPGRFSGRQFSNSRSEMNVSTLELGDSALYLCASSGGEGETQYFGPGTRLLVL.

The gene calls are TRBV27 and TRBJ1-6; 9 positions match TRBD1. The CDR3 is made up of 15 amino acids. V trimming: 8 bases; J trimming: 5 bases; junction bases outside the gene matches: 7. Germline V gene sequence: CDR1 MNHEY, CDR2 SMNVEV (reference sequence). CDR3 nucleotide sequence: TGTGCCAGCCGACCGGGACAGGGAAATAATTCACCCCTCCACTTT. As protein: CASRPGQGNNSPLHF.

V gene TRBV7-2 combines with J gene TRBJ2-5; D unclear. The length of the CDR3 is 14 residues. V lost 5 bases, J lost 8 bases, and 18 bases lay in between. The germline gives CDR1 SGHTA, CDR2 FQGNSA. CDR3 coding DNA: TGTGCCAGCAGCCGCCTGGTTACAAGAGACACCCAGTACTTC. Its translation: CASSRLVTRDTQYF.

This chain connects TRBV7-3 to TRBJ2-2, with 7 bases fitting TRBD2. V lost 5 bases, J lost 5 bases, and 2 bases stayed unmatched. The CDR3 spans 13 residues. Germline CDR1 and CDR2: SGHTA and FQGTGA. The DNA of the CDR3 is TGTGCCAGCAGCACAGCGGGAACCGGGGAGCTGTTTTTT. Translation gives CASSTAGTGELFF.

V is TRBV2 and J is TRBJ2-1, with D tentatively TRBD1 (5 bases). Trimming removed 5 bases from V and 9 bases from J, with 11 bases in between. Germline assignment: CDR1 SNHLY and CDR2 FYNNEI. The CDR3 sequence is 12 residues long. The CDR3 here is CASSPGSSEQFF. The DNA for the CDR3 is TGTGCCAGCAGTCCAGGGTCCAGTGAGCAGTTCTTC.

This rearrangement joins TRBV18 to TRBJ2-3, with 11 bases identical to TRBD2. Germline trimming cut 3 bases from V and 2 bases from J; bases unmatched to any gene: 7. This CDR3 contains 17 residues. Germline CDR1 KGHSH, CDR2 LQKENI. CDR3 coding DNA: TGTGCCAGCTCACCCCTGGGGACTAGCGGAAACACAGATACGCAGTATTTT. Its protein product is CASSPLGTSGNTDTQYF.

The chain carries TRBV7-9 and TRBJ1-2; D is unclear. The ends were cut back, 1 base at V and 6 bases at J, with 9 bases in the middle. This CDR3 is built from 13 residues. Germline CDR1 is SEHNR and CDR2 is FQNEAQ (reference sequence). The CDR3 loop reads CASSLESVDGYTF. The CDR3 DNA follows: TGTGCCAGCAGCTTAGAGTCGGTAGATGGCTACACCTTC.

The CDR3 region is CASSLDPGKVYETQYF. The CDR3 DNA follows: TGTGCCAGCAGCCTCGACCCAGGGAAGGTTTATGAGACCCAGTACTTC. J is TRBJ2-5 and V is TRBV7-9, with D possibly TRBD1 on 5 matching bases. Germline CDR1 and CDR2: SEHNR and FQNEAQ (reference sequence). This CDR3 is built from 16 residues. Trimming cost V 5 bases and J 5 bases, with 21 bases left between them.

This clone came up once. The chain employs TRBV28 and TRBJ2-1; 11 positions agree with TRBD2. Germline CDR1 and CDR2: MDHEN and SYDVKM. With V trimmed by 5 bases and J by 5 bases, 5 bases remained unmatched. CDR3 length: 15 residues. The CDR3: CASSAPGLADNEQFF. Here the CDR3 DNA reads TGTGCCAGCAGTGCCCCGGGACTAGCGGACAATGAGCAGTTCTTC.

The chain carries TRBV9 and TRBJ1-2; D is uncertain. The CDR3 has 13 residues. In germline, CDR1 is SGDLS, CDR2 YYNGEE. V was pared by 3 bases and J by 9 bases, with 15 bases between. The CDR3: CASSGREFRSYTF. The CDR3 coding sequence is TGTGCCAGCAGCGGACGGGAGTTCAGGAGCTACACCTTC. Together with reference TRBV9 and TRBJ1-2, the CDR3 gives the full variable domain: DSGVTQTPKHLITATGQRVTLRCSPRSGDLSVYWYQQSLDQGLQFLIQYYNGEERAKGNILERFSAQQFPDLHSELNLSSLELGDSALYFCASSGREFRSYTFGSGTRLTVV.

Only one count was recorded for this clone. The chain recombines TRBV27 with TRBJ2-7; TRBD1 might be the D (6 bases). The V end was cut by 6 bases, the J end by 0 bases, with 9 bases between. The CDR3 is 13 amino acids. Germline lookup yields CDR1 MNHEY and CDR2 SMNVEV (reference sequence). For the CDR3, the DNA is TGTGCCAGCAGGTTACAGGGCTCCTACGAGCAGTACTTC. Protein: CASRLQGSYEQYF.

This clone was seen a handful of times. The chain employs TRBV7-9 and TRBJ2-7; 11 nucleotides agree with TRBD1. CDR3 length: 19 amino acids. The ends lost 5 bases at V and 3 bases at J; junction bases unmatched: 18. Germline V gene data show CDR1 as SEHNR and CDR2 as FQNEAQ (reference sequence). The CDR3 spells CASSPGQGAELQHLYEQYF. The CDR3 region has the DNA TGTGCCAGCAGCCCAGGACAGGGGGCCGAGTTACAACACCTCTACGAGCAGTACTTC.

The chain has TRBV24-1 and TRBJ2-3; 7 bases line up with TRBD2. The CDR3 has 13 residues. The trim removed 7 bases at V and 4 bases at J, leaving 4 bases unmatched. The germline CDR1 and CDR2 sequences are KGHDR and SFDVKD. The CDR3 spells CATSSSGADTQYF. The CDR3 DNA reads as TGTGCCACCAGCTCTAGCGGCGCAGATACGCAGTATTTT.

The V gene is TRBV10-3, the J gene TRBJ1-1; D gene unclear. The CDR3 consists of 13 residues. V was trimmed by 2 bases and J by 0 bases, leaving 4 bases between them. The germline V gene has CDR1 ENHRY and CDR2 SYGVKD. CDR3 loop: CAISEGMNTEAFF. The CDR3 bases are TGTGCCATCAGTGAGGGTATGAACACTGAAGCTTTCTTT.

DNA of the CDR3: TGCGCCAGCAGCGAAAACACCGGGGAGCTGTTTTTT. Residues: CASSENTGELFF. This chain connects TRBV5-1 to TRBJ2-2; D unclear. In germline, CDR1 is SGHRS, CDR2 YFSETQ. The V and J ends lost 4 bases and 2 bases respectively, with 3 bases between them. The CDR3 is made up of 12 amino acids.

V is TRBV28 and J is TRBJ2-7; D is perhaps TRBD1 (6 bases). CDR3 size: 15 residues. With 8 bases removed from V and 10 bases from J, the gap between germline ends came to 27 bases. The germline gives CDR1 MDHEN, CDR2 SYDVKM. The CDR3 sequence is CASGNRDTMISLQYF. CDR3 DNA sequence: TGTGCCAGCGGGAACCGGGACACTATGATTAGTTTACAGTACTTC. The whole variable domain, filled in from reference TRBV28 and TRBJ2-7, reads DVKVTQSSRYLVKRTGEKVFLECVQDMDHENMFWYRQDPGLGLRLIYFSYDVKMKEKGDIPEGYSVSREKKERFSLILESASTNQTSMYLCASGNRDTMISLQYFGPGTRLTVT.

The V gene is TRBV27, the J gene TRBJ1-1; a possible D gene is TRBD1 (6 bases). Trimming stripped 9 bases from V and 4 bases from J, with 24 bases between. Per germline, CDR1 MNHEY and CDR2 SMNVEV (reference sequence). The CDR3 totals 16 residues. CDR3 protein: CASSSGQGRGPTEAFF. The CDR3 region has the DNA TGTGCCAGTTCCTCTGGACAAGGGCGGGGGCCCACTGAAGCTTTCTTT.

This sequence joins TRBV18 and TRBJ2-7; no definite D call. This CDR3 spans 12 amino acids. Germline V gene data show CDR1 as KGHSH and CDR2 as LQKENI. The ends were cut back, 3 bases at V and 3 bases at J, with 6 bases in the middle. The CDR3 spells CASSPSIYEQYF. CDR3 nucleotide sequence: TGTGCCAGCTCACCGAGCATCTACGAGCAGTACTTC.

The V gene is TRBV4-2, the J gene TRBJ2-2; no firm D call. This CDR3 is built from 15 residues. Trimming removed 4 bases at V and 5 bases at J, with 14 bases between. Per germline, CDR1 LGHNA and CDR2 YNFKEQ. The CDR3 protein is CASSPTDYTTGELFF. The CDR3 DNA follows: TGTGCCAGCAGCCCCACGGATTATACAACCGGGGAGCTGTTTTTT.

V gene TRBV7-2 combines with J gene TRBJ2-3, with 15 bases that match TRBD2. The CDR3 loop spans 16 amino acids. V trimming: 3 bases; J trimming: 6 bases; junction bases outside the gene matches: 4. Germline loops: CDR1 SGHTA, CDR2 FQGNSA. The CDR3 is CASSFGLAGGPDTQYF. The CDR3 bases are TGTGCCAGCAGCTTTGGACTAGCGGGAGGGCCCGATACGCAGTATTTT.

V is TRBV14 and J is TRBJ1-2; 9 positions agree with TRBD1. The CDR3 loop spans 13 amino acids. J lost 5 bases, V lost 4 bases, and 2 bases had no gene match. CDR1 and CDR2 from the germline V gene are SGHDN and FVKESK. The CDR3 here is CASSRQGGYGYTF. Written as DNA, the CDR3 is TGTGCCAGCAGCCGACAGGGGGGATATGGCTACACCTTC.

The chain couples TRBV5-1 to TRBJ2-7; weak D call: TRBD1 (6 bases). V was pared by 4 bases and J by 0 bases, with 11 bases between. CDR3 length: 14 amino acids. Germline V gene data show CDR1 as SGHRS and CDR2 as YFSETQ. This CDR3 reads CASSPGESSYEQYF. In DNA, the CDR3 is TGCGCCAGCAGCCCAGGGGAGAGCTCCTACGAGCAGTACTTC.

The count of this clone is one. The J gene is TRBJ2-7, the V gene TRBV5-6; TRBD1 agrees at 9 bases. The length of the CDR3 is 13 residues. Germline CDR1 is SGHDT and CDR2 is YYEEEE. Trimming took 4 bases from V and 7 from J; bases not matched to a gene: 6. The chain's CDR3 is CASSRNRGLEQYF. CDR3 coding DNA: TGTGCCAGCAGCCGTAACAGGGGGCTTGAGCAGTACTTC.

The chain uses TRBV27 and TRBJ2-7; the match to TRBD2 covers 8 bases. V shed 2 bases and J 1 base; nucleotides not matched to a gene: 4. This CDR3 is 15 amino acids long. Germline CDR1 is MNHEY and CDR2 is SMNVEV (reference sequence). The CDR3 reads CASSLVPGGSYEQYF. CDR3 nucleotides: TGTGCCAGCAGTTTAGTTCCGGGGGGGTCCTACGAGCAGTACTTC.

This rearrangement joins TRBV14 to TRBJ2-3, with 7 bases identical to TRBD2. From germline, CDR1 is SGHDN and CDR2 FVKESK. The CDR3 consists of 17 residues. V lost 4 bases to trimming and J lost 5 bases; unmatched junction nucleotides: 15. The CDR3 DNA reads TGTGCCAGCAGCCCAAACCCCTGGCGGGAGTCGTTAGATACGCAGTATTTT. It yields the protein CASSPNPWRESLDTQYF.